This T cell receptor (beta chain) was obtained from a study of PD-L1 blockade in urothelial cancer. For the study at large: The patients had undergone anywhere from 0 to 3 prior chemotherapy regimens.

Time point meaning: pretreatment peripheral blood. Using immunoSEQ multiplex PCR, the repertoire was profiled, and TCRdb retains in-frame clones only, with some absent. The sample includes around 66,000 clones, 81% of them seen just once. Germline loops: CDR1 SNHLY, CDR2 FYNNEI. This CDR3 region has 17 residues. V was pared by 7 bases and J by 3 bases, with 24 bases between. Source: PBMCs, taken around atezolizumab (anti-PD-L1) treatment. The sequence derives from a man aged 65 to 79 with urothelial cancer. V usage is TRBV2 and J usage is TRBJ1-1; D may be TRBD1 (6 bases). The CDR3 nucleotides read TGTGCCAGCATGGCCAGGGGTCGAGGGCGACGGGACACTGAAGCTTTCTTT. This encodes CASMARGRGRRDTEAFF.